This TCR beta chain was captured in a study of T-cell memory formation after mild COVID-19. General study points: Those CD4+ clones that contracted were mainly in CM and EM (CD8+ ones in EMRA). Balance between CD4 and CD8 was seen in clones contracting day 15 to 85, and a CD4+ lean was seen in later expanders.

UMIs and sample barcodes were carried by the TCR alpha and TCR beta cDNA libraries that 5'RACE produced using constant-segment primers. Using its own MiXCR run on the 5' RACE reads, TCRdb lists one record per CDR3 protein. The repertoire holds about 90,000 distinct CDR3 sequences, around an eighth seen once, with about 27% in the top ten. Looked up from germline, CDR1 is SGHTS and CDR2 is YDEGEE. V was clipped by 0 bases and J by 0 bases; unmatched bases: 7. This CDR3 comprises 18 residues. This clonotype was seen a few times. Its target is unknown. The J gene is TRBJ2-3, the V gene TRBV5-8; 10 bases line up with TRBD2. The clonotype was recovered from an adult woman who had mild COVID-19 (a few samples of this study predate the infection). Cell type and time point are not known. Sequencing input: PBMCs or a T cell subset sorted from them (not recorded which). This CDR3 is CASSLAASGSLSTDTQYF. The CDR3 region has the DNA TGTGCCAGCAGCTTGGCGGCTAGCGGGAGCCTGAGCACAGATACGCAGTATTTT.